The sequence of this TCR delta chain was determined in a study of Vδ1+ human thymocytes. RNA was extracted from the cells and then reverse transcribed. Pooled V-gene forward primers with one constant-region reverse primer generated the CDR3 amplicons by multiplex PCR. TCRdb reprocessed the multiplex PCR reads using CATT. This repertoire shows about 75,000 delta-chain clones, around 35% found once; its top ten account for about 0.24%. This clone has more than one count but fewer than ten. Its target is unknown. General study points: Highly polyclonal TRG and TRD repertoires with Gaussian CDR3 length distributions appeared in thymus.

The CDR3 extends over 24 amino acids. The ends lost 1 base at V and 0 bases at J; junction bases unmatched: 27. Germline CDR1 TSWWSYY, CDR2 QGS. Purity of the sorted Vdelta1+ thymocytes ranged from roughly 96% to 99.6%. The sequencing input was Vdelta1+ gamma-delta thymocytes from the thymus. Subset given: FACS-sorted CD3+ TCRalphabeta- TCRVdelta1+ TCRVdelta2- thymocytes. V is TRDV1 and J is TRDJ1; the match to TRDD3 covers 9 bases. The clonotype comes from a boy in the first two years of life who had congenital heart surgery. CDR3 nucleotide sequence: TGTGCTCTTGGGGAACAATTGTCTTCCTCATTACTGGGGGACACCTCCCCGGACACCGATAAACTCATCTTT. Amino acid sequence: CALGEQLSSSLLGDTSPDTDKLIF.